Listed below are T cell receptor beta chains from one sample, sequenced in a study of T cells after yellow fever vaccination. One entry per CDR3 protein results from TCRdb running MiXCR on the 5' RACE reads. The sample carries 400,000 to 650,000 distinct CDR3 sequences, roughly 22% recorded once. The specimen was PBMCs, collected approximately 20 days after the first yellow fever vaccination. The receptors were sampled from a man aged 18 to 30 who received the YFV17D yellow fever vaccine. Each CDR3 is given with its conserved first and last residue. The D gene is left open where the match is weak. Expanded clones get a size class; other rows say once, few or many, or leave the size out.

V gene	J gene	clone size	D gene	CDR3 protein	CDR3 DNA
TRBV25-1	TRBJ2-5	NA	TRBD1	CASSGPGDRGWETQYF	TGTGCCAGCAGTGGGCCCGGGGACAGGGGTTGGGAGACCCAGTACTTC
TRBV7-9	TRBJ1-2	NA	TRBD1	CASSLYLSSGGYGYTF	TGTGCCAGCAGCTTATATCTCTCGTCAGGGGGCTATGGCTACACCTTC
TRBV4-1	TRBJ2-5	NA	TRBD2	CASSPLLAVAFQETQYF	TGCGCCAGCAGCCCGTTACTAGCGGTGGCCTTCCAAGAGACCCAGTACTTC
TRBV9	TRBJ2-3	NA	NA	CASSVGQGTDTQYF	TGTGCCAGCAGCGTAGGGCAGGGCACAGATACGCAGTATTTT
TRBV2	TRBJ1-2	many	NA	CASKRDIYGYTF	TGTGCCAGCAAAAGGGATATCTATGGCTACACCTTC
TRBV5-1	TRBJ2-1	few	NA	CASREGVLSEGEQFF	TGCGCCAGCCGCGAGGGGGTTCTTTCCGAAGGTGAGCAGTTCTTC
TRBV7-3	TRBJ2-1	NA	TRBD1	CASSPRQGADNEQFF	TGTGCCAGCAGCCCCCGACAGGGGGCTGATAATGAGCAGTTCTTC
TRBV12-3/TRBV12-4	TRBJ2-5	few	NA	CASASRRIETQYF	TGTGCCAGCGCGAGCCGCCGTATTGAGACCCAGTACTTC
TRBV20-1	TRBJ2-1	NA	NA	CTALGRNEQFF	TGCACCGCCTTAGGGAGAAATGAGCAGTTCTTC
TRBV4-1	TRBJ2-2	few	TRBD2	CASSPLTGLANTGELFF	TGCGCCAGCAGCCCCTTGACCGGACTAGCGAACACCGGGGAGCTGTTTTTT
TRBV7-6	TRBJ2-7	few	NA	CASSASGASYEQYF	TGTGCCAGCAGCGCGTCGGGGGCTTCCTACGAGCAGTACTTC
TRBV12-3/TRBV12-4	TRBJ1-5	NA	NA	CASSFGEGQPQHF	TGTGCCAGCAGTTTCGGGGAAGGTCAGCCCCAGCATTTT
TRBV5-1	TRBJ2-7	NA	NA	CASSDGGGAPEQYF	TGCGCCAGCAGCGACGGTGGAGGGGCCCCCGAGCAGTACTTC
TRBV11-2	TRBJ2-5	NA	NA	CASSWKVKTGRRETQYF	TGTGCCAGCAGCTGGAAAGTCAAGACAGGGAGGCGGGAGACCCAGTACTTC
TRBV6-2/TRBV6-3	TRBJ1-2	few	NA	CASSYLLHSYYGYTF	TGTGCCAGCAGTTACCTCTTACATTCGTACTATGGCTACACCTTC
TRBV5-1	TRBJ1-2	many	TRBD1	CASSLVGQGLYGYTF	TGCGCCAGCAGCTTGGTTGGACAGGGGCTCTATGGCTACACCTTC
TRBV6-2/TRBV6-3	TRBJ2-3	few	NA	CASTKIGVDTDTQYF	TGTGCCAGCACCAAAATAGGGGTTGATACAGATACGCAGTATTTT
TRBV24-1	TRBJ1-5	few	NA	CATSDLHGDQPQHF	TGTGCCACCAGTGATTTGCACGGGGATCAGCCCCAGCATTTT
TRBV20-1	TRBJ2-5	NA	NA	CSARSGAVETQYF	TGCAGTGCTAGGTCGGGGGCGGTGGAGACCCAGTACTTC
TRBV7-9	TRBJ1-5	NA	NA	CASSLGAAGRPQHF	TGTGCCAGCAGCTTAGGAGCGGCGGGGCGGCCCCAGCATTTT
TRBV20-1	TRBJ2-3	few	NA	CSAIYREDTQYF	TGCAGTGCTATATACAGGGAGGATACGCAGTATTTT
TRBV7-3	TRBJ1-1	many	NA	CASSHDRWTEAFF	TGTGCCAGCAGCCACGACAGATGGACTGAAGCTTTCTTT
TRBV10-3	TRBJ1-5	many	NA	CAISESPGHQPQHF	TGTGCCATCAGTGAGTCCCCAGGCCATCAGCCCCAGCATTTT
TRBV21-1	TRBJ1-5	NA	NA	CASGTDYQPQHF	TGTGCCAGCGGGACAGATTATCAGCCCCAGCATTTT
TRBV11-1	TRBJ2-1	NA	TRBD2	CASSYLAGGVYNEQFF	TGTGCCAGCAGCTACCTAGCGGGGGGTGTCTACAATGAGCAGTTCTTC
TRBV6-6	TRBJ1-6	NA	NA	CPGRDSPLHF	TGCCCGGGGAGGGATTCACCCCTCCACTTT
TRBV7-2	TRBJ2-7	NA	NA	CASRPAGLQSHEQYF	TGTGCCAGCAGGCCTGCTGGACTCCAGTCCCACGAGCAGTACTTC
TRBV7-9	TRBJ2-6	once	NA	CASSLGGTVSGANVLTF	TGTGCCAGCAGCTTAGGCGGGACAGTCTCAGGGGCCAACGTCCTGACTTTC
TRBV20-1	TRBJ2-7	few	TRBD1	CSASFPGQSGSYEQYF	TGCAGTGCTAGTTTCCCGGGACAGTCAGGCTCCTACGAGCAGTACTTC
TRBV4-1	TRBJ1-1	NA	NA	CASSWQGLMNTEAFF	TGCGCCAGCAGCTGGCAGGGTCTCATGAACACTGAAGCTTTCTTT
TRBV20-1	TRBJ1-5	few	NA	CSASLHNQPQHF	TGCAGTGCTAGTCTACACAATCAGCCCCAGCATTTT
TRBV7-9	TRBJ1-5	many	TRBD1	CASSRADRAGQPQHF	TGTGCCAGCAGCCGCGCCGACAGGGCGGGTCAGCCCCAGCATTTT
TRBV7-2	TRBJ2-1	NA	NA	CASSAQGLDNEQFF	TGTGCCAGCAGCGCACAGGGACTGGACAATGAGCAGTTCTTC
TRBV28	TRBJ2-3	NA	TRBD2	CASTSSTSGGSTDTQYF	TGTGCCAGCACCTCCTCGACTAGCGGGGGGTCCACAGATACGCAGTATTTT
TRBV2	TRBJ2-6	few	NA	CASSTGVGANVLTF	TGTGCCAGCAGTACGGGAGTCGGGGCCAACGTCCTGACTTTC
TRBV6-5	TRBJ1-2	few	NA	CASSYSIQRALNYGYTF	TGTGCCAGCAGTTACTCGATTCAGAGGGCCCTTAACTATGGCTACACCTTC
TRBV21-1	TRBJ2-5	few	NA	CASSGGRQDNQETQYF	TGTGCCAGCAGCGGAGGCCGACAGGACAACCAAGAGACCCAGTACTTC
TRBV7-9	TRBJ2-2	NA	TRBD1	CASSTRQGAGTGELFF	TGTGCCAGCAGCACCCGACAGGGGGCGGGCACCGGGGAGCTGTTTTTT
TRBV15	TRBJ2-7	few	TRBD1	CATSRGDSTIYEQYF	TGTGCCACCAGCAGAGGGGACAGTACGATTTACGAGCAGTACTTC
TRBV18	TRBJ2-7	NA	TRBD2	CASSPGTSGEYEQYF	TGTGCCAGCTCACCTGGGACTAGCGGGGAATACGAGCAGTACTTC
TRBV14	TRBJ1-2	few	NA	CASSLGQPPSNYGYTF	TGTGCCAGCAGCCTCGGCCAGCCGCCTTCTAACTATGGCTACACCTTC
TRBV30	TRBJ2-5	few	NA	CAGEPPSGEETQYF	TGTGCCGGGGAACCGCCATCAGGGGAAGAGACCCAGTACTTC
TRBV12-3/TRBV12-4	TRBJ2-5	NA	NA	CASSFDKETQYF	TGTGCCAGCAGTTTTGACAAAGAGACCCAGTACTTC
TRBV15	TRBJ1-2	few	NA	CATSRDTGAYGYTF	TGTGCCACCAGCAGAGATACGGGGGCCTATGGCTACACCTTC
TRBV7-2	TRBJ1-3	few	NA	CASSFYVSGNTIYF	TGTGCCAGCAGCTTTTATGTTTCTGGAAACACCATATATTTT
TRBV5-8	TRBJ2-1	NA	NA	CASSRLTLAGEQFF	TGTGCCAGCAGCCGCTTGACACTAGCTGGTGAGCAGTTCTTC
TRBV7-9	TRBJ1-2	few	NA	CASSPRGTDRYGYTF	TGTGCCAGCAGCCCCCGAGGGACGGACCGCTATGGCTACACCTTC
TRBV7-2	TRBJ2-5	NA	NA	CASSLAPGPPGETQYF	TGTGCCAGCAGCTTAGCGCCCGGCCCACCCGGGGAGACCCAGTACTTC
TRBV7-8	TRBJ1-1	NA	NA	CASSHLWSATEAFF	TGTGCCAGCAGCCATCTTTGGTCGGCAACTGAAGCTTTCTTT
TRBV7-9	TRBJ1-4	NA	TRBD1	CASSYPSARQGWEKLFF	TGTGCCAGCAGCTATCCCTCGGCGAGACAGGGTTGGGAAAAACTGTTTTTT
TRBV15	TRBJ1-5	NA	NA	CATSLGQNQPQHF	TGTGCCACCAGCTTGGGCCAGAATCAGCCCCAGCATTTT
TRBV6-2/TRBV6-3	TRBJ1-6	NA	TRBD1	CASSTGTENSPLHF	TGTGCCAGCAGTACCGGGACAGAGAATTCACCCCTCCACTTT